These T cell receptor beta chains were read from a single sample in a study of TIL therapy for anti-PD-1-resistant metastatic lung cancer. Assay: immunoSEQ multiplex PCR; the TCRdb copy retains only in-frame clones and omits some. The data show about 8,000 clones, 70% to 80% seen once. The sample here was tumor tissue, taken at baseline. The receptor set was obtained from a person aged 25 to 80 with non-small cell lung cancer. CDR3s include the opening cysteine and the closing phenylalanine or tryptophan. D genes are given only for firm matches. The size of a clone is reported for some rows only, either as once, few or many, or as a class for expanded clones.

D gene,V gene,J gene,clone size,CDR3 protein,CDR3 DNA
TRBD2,TRBV11-2,TRBJ2-2,once,CASSLSGRRAGELFF,TGTGCCAGCAGCTTGAGCGGGAGGAGGGCCGGGGAGCTGTTTTTT
NA,TRBV9,TRBJ1-1,NA,CASSENHRAHTKGMNTEAFF,TGTGCCAGCAGTGAGAATCATCGGGCCCACACAAAGGGGATGAACACTGAAGCTTTCTTT
NA,TRBV6-1,TRBJ2-1,NA,CASSALRGEQFF,TGTGCCAGCAGTGCCCTACGGGGTGAGCAGTTCTTC
NA,TRBV28,TRBJ2-7,NA,CASSPPGFYEQYF,TGTGCCAGCAGTCCCCCGGGGTTCTACGAGCAGTACTTC
NA,TRBV6-1,TRBJ2-7,NA,CASSDPGHMAYEQYF,TGTGCCAGCAGTGATCCGGGACATATGGCCTACGAGCAGTACTTC
NA,TRBV15,TRBJ2-7,once,CATSSVGGEQYF,TGTGCCACCAGTTCGGTTGGGGGCGAGCAGTACTTC
NA,TRBV20-1,TRBJ1-1,NA,CSATPYTEAFF,TGCAGTGCTACCCCGTACACTGAAGCTTTCTTT
NA,TRBV28,TRBJ2-7,NA,CASSAHRASYEQYF,TGTGCCAGCAGTGCCCACAGGGCCTCCTACGAGCAGTACTTC
NA,TRBV6-1,TRBJ1-5,NA,CASSDRGTSSNQPQHF,TGTGCCAGCAGTGACCGAGGGACATCAAGCAATCAGCCCCAGCATTTT
TRBD1,TRBV27,TRBJ1-1,NA,CASSALRGTVNTEAFF,TGTGCCAGCAGTGCTCTCAGGGGGACCGTGAACACTGAAGCTTTCTTT
NA,TRBV9,TRBJ2-1,NA,CASSSGLYERVFF,TGTGCCAGCAGCTCGGGACTCTACGAACGAGTGTTCTTC